One sample yielded the 8 T cell receptor beta chains listed below, sequenced in a study of OX40 agonist ivuxolimab in advanced cancers. Clones were sequenced by immunoSEQ multiplex PCR, and TCRdb holds only the in-frame ones, with some missing. The sample carries tens of thousands of clones, around 80% recorded once. This specimen consisted of CD4+ or CD8+ T cells sorted from blood, obtained in a trial of the OX40 agonist ivuxolimab. These receptors were collected from an adult with an advanced solid tumor such as melanoma, head and neck, liver or kidney cancer.

In its sample, this clone was seen a few times. The genes are TRBV11-2 and TRBJ2-7; 9 bases match TRBD2. CDR3 size: 16 residues. Germline V gene lookup returns CDR1 SGHAT and CDR2 FQNNGV. The ends lost 2 bases at V and 3 bases at J; junction bases unmatched: 8. The CDR3: CASSLRALAGSYEQYF. The CDR3 DNA follows: TGTGCCAGCAGCTTAAGGGCCCTAGCGGGAAGCTACGAGCAGTACTTC.

CDR3 loop: CASRDFRPSYEQYF. The DNA of the CDR3 is TGTGCAAGTCGCGATTTTAGGCCTTCCTACGAGCAGTACTTC. This chain links TRBV12-2 with TRBJ2-7. TRBV12-2 is given as a pseudogene. The CDR3 covers 14 residues.

A few counts support this clone. The chain is built from TRBV10-3 and TRBJ1-1; D remains ambiguous. Trimming shortened V by 6 bases and J by 4 bases, and 6 bases separated the two germline ends. From germline, CDR1 is ENHRY and CDR2 SYGVKD. The CDR3 length is 11 residues. The DNA of the CDR3 is TGTGCCATCAGAACGGGCACTGAAGCTTTCTTT. Its protein product is CAIRTGTEAFF.

The chain uses TRBV13 and TRBJ2-2; D unresolved. Germline V gives CDR1 PRHDT, CDR2 FYEKMQ (reference sequence). CDR3 length equals 15 residues. V lost 4 bases and J 1 base, leaving 10 bases between the germline ends. The chain's CDR3 is CASSSSLRNTGELFF. As DNA, the CDR3 is TGTGCCAGCAGCTCGAGCTTGAGGAACACCGGGGAGCTGTTTTTT.

The chain uses TRBV5-6 and TRBJ2-2; TRBD2 agrees at 13 bases. The germline V gene encodes CDR1 SGHDT and CDR2 YYEEEE. V lost 4 bases, J lost 6 bases, and 6 bases stayed unmatched. The CDR3 runs 16 residues. The CDR3 DNA reads TGTGCCAGCAGCATAGGGACTAGCGGGGCGTCCGGGGAGCTGTTTTTT. It is translated as CASSIGTSGASGELFF.

V gene TRBV11-3 combines with J gene TRBJ2-3; 13 bases agree with TRBD2. The CDR3 contains 20 residues. CDR1 SGHNT and CDR2 YENEEA come from the germline V gene. V trimming: 0 bases; J trimming: 6 bases; junction bases outside the gene matches: 15. The CDR3 DNA sequence: TGTGCCAGCAGCTTAGATCTCCCCCTACTAGCGGGGGGGCAGGGCGATACGCAGTATTTT. This translates into CASSLDLPLLAGGQGDTQYF.

The chain combines TRBV25-1 with TRBJ1-1, with D perhaps TRBD1 (5 bases). This CDR3 is 12 amino acids long. Trimming left V 8 bases short and J 4 bases short, with 11 bases between. The V gene's germline CDR1 is MGHDK and CDR2 SYGVNS. Here the CDR3 DNA reads TGTGCCAGCGGCCAGGGAACCACTGAAGCTTTCTTT. It encodes CASGQGTTEAFF.

The chain couples TRBV14 to TRBJ2-1; 7 nucleotides agree with TRBD1. The CDR3 is 18 amino acids. Trimming cost V 3 bases and J 5 bases; bases outside gene matches: 16. CDR1 SGHDN and CDR2 FVKESK come from the germline V gene. The CDR3 sequence is CASSHDRAPVRTHNEQFF. DNA of the CDR3: TGTGCCAGCAGCCACGACAGGGCTCCAGTAAGGACCCACAATGAGCAGTTCTTC. The full variable domain, completed using reference TRBV14 and TRBJ2-1, is EAGVTQFPSHSVIEKGQTVTLRCDPISGHDNLYWYRRVMGKEIKFLLHFVKESKQDESGMPNNRFLAERTGGTYSTLKVQPAELEDSGVYFCASSHDRAPVRTHNEQFFGPGTRLTVL.